This TCR beta chain was sequenced during a study of T-cell memory formation after mild COVID-19. Overall study: Each donor largely had its own TCR clusters.

This clonotype was seen only a few times. TCRdb analysed the 5' RACE reads with MiXCR anew, one entry per CDR3 protein. The sample records about 290,000 distinct CDR3 sequences, less than 20% being singletons. Germline V gene data show CDR1 as SGHDT and CDR2 as YYEEEE. The CDR3 covers 14 residues. V dropped 8 bases and J dropped 5; count of bases not matched to a gene: 8. The genes are TRBV5-6 and TRBJ2-1; 9 bases line up with TRBD1. The receptor was isolated from a young man who had mild COVID-19 (a few samples of this study predate the infection). Cell type and time point are not known. Sequencing used PBMCs or a T cell subset sorted from them (not recorded which). The DNA of the CDR3 is TGTGCCAGTAGCCACAGGGGGCTGAACAATGAGCAGTTCTTC. Translated: CASSHRGLNNEQFF.